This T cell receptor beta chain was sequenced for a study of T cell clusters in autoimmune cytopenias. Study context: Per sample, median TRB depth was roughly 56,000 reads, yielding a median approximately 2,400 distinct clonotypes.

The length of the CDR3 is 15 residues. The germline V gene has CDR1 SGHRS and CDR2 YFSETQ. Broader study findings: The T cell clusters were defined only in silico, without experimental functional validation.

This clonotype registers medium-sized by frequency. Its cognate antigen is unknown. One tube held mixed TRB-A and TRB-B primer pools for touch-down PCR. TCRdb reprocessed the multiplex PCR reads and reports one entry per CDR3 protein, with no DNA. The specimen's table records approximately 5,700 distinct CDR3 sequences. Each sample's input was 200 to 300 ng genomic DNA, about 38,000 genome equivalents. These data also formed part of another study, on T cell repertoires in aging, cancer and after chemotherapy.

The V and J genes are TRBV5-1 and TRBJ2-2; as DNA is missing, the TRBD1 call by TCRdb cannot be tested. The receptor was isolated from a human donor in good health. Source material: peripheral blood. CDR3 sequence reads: CASRSQGANTGELFF.